Below, 14 T cell receptor beta chains from the same sample are listed, as sequenced in a study of cytomegalovirus exposure and HLA in healthy donors. 60 Vbeta and 13 Jbeta primers were used in PCR. The assay was immunoSEQ multiplex PCR, and TCRdb's table has in-frame clones only and misses some. This table holds over 95,000 clones, about 64% found once. What was sequenced was PBMCs. All receptors derive from a man between 18 and 35 years old in good health and CMV-seropositive.

This clone was observed a few times. This rearrangement joins TRBV2 to TRBJ1-5; 12 nucleotides agree with TRBD1. Germline values: CDR1 SNHLY, CDR2 FYNNEI. V shed 4 bases and J 7 bases; nucleotides not matched to a gene: 2. CDR3 length: 14 residues. The CDR3 loop reads CASSAGTGGQPQHF. The CDR3, as DNA: TGTGCCAGCAGTGCAGGGACAGGGGGCCAGCCCCAGCATTTT.

The chain employs TRBV5-1 and TRBJ2-5; the D gene is possibly TRBD2 (6 bases). This CDR3 contains 19 residues. Trimming removed 3 bases from V and 5 bases from J, with 29 bases in between. Looked up from germline, CDR1 is SGHRS and CDR2 is YFSETQ. CDR3 sequence (DNA): TGCGCCAGCAGCTCCACCCGTAATGAGCGGGCCCCAAGGCAGGAGACCCAGTACTTC. This translates into CASSSTRNERAPRQETQYF.

The chain couples TRBV2 to TRBJ1-5; 7 nucleotides line up with TRBD1. The CDR3 runs to 17 residues. The V gene's germline CDR1 is SNHLY and CDR2 FYNNEI. The ends lost 6 bases at V and 0 bases at J; junction bases unmatched: 11. This chain's CDR3 is CASRTPAGGYSNQPQHF. In nucleotides, the CDR3 is TGTGCCAGCAGAACCCCAGCAGGGGGGTATAGCAATCAGCCCCAGCATTTT.

The chain carries TRBV7-9 and TRBJ2-1, with 8 nucleotides matching TRBD1. V lost 3 bases and J lost 4; bases outside the gene matches: 5. The CDR3 covers 15 residues. The V gene's germline CDR1 is SEHNR and CDR2 FQNEAQ (reference sequence). The CDR3 sequence: CASSLGTGLYNEQFF. CDR3 coding DNA: TGTGCCAGCAGCTTGGGGACAGGCCTGTACAATGAGCAGTTCTTC.

The chain employs TRBV28 and TRBJ2-4; no firm D call. V shed 3 bases and J shed 0 bases, with 9 bases lying between them. Germline assignment: CDR1 MDHEN and CDR2 SYDVKM. The CDR3 spans 15 residues. The CDR3 nucleotides are TGTGCCAGCAGTTTTGCCCAGTTAGCCAAAAACATTCAGTACTTC. Translation gives CASSFAQLAKNIQYF.

The rearrangement links TRBV11-2 to TRBJ1-1; TRBD1 might be the D (5 bases). V was pared by 1 base and J by 11 bases, with 8 bases between. The germline V gene encodes CDR1 SGHAT and CDR2 FQNNGV. The CDR3 extends over 11 amino acids. The CDR3 bases are TGTGCCAGCAGCTTAGCAGGGATGGCTTTCTTT. It translates to CASSLAGMAFF.

The V call is TRBV6-5, the J call TRBJ1-2; D is perhaps TRBD1 (6 bases). Trimming took off 4 bases at V and 6 bases at J, with 21 bases between the two ends. Germline-derived CDR1 and CDR2 are MNHEY and SVGAGI. CDR3 length: 16 residues. The CDR3: CASSLQGAGKVDGYTF. CDR3 in DNA: TGTGCCAGCAGTTTACAGGGCGCCGGAAAGGTCGATGGCTACACCTTC.

V is TRBV4-1 and J is TRBJ2-2, with TRBD1 matching over 8 bases. The trim removed 3 bases at V and 7 bases at J, leaving 7 bases unmatched. In germline, CDR1 is MGHRA, CDR2 YSYEKL. The CDR3 consists of 15 residues. The CDR3, as DNA: TGCGCCAGCAGCCACCCAGGGGGCTCGAGCGGGGAGCTGTTTTTT. Its translation is CASSHPGGSSGELFF.

This clone has just one count. This chain connects TRBV4-1 to TRBJ1-1; TRBD1 might be the D (5 bases). CDR1 is MGHRA and CDR2 is YSYEKL in the germline V gene. V was cut by 0 bases and J by 1 base, with 9 bases left in between. CDR3 size: 15 residues. Here the CDR3 DNA reads TGCGCCAGCAGCCAAGAATCAGGGAAGAACACTGAAGCTTTCTTT. This sequence encodes CASSQESGKNTEAFF.

The chain links TRBV14 to TRBJ1-1; possibly TRBD1 for D (6 bases). The V end lost 5 bases, the J end lost 5 bases, and 12 bases lay between the germline ends. The V gene's germline CDR1 is SGHDN and CDR2 FVKESK. CDR3 length equals 13 residues. Here the CDR3 DNA reads TGTGCCAGCAGCGGGGGGGCTCGGACTGAAGCTTTCTTT. It specifies CASSGGARTEAFF.

The gene calls are TRBV2 and TRBJ1-4, with a possible D match to TRBD1 (6 bases). The CDR3 is made up of 15 amino acids. The germline CDR1 and CDR2 sequences are SNHLY and FYNNEI. The ends were cut back, 4 bases at V and 7 bases at J, with 16 bases in the middle. CDR3 amino acids: CASSVGQFGGEKLFF. The DNA for the CDR3 is TGTGCCAGCAGTGTAGGACAGTTCGGAGGTGAAAAACTGTTTTTT.

This clone turned up a few times. V usage is TRBV1 and J usage is TRBJ1-1; the listed D gene, TRBD1, was not tested against the DNA. TRBV1 counts as a pseudogene. The CDR3 runs 16 residues. This CDR3 reads CTSSQAPTVKNTEAFF. CDR3 nucleotide sequence: TGCACCAGCAGCCAAGCTCCGACAGTCAAGAACACTGAAGCTTTCTTT.

The genes are TRBV5-1 and TRBJ1-1, with D uncertain. This CDR3 contains 14 residues. V shed 4 bases and J shed 1 base, with 11 bases lying between them. Germline V gene sequence: CDR1 SGHRS, CDR2 YFSETQ. The CDR3 is CASSAGTQNTEAFF. Written as DNA, the CDR3 is TGCGCCAGCAGCGCCGGTACCCAGAACACTGAAGCTTTCTTT. Using reference TRBV5-1 and TRBJ1-1 for the parts outside the CDR3, the full variable domain is KAGVTQTPRYLIKTRGQQVTLSCSPISGHRSVSWYQQTPGQGLQFLFEYFSETQRNKGNFPGRFSGRQFSNSRSEMNVSTLELGDSALYLCASSAGTQNTEAFFGQGTRLTVV.

The rearrangement links TRBV7-9 to TRBJ1-3, with TRBD1 identical over 10 bases. The CDR3 totals 17 residues. Germline CDR1 SEHNR, CDR2 FQNEAQ (reference sequence). Trimming cost V 5 bases and J 7 bases; bases outside gene matches: 14. As DNA, the CDR3 is TGTGCCAGCAGCCTAATAGCATTCGGGACAGGGGTGAACACCATATATTTT. Protein: CASSLIAFGTGVNTIYF.